The 30 T cell receptor beta chains given below trace back to one sample, sequenced in a study of CD8+CD57+ T cells in acquired aplastic anemia. Genomic DNA served as template for TCR beta VDJ and CDR3 profiling. MiXCR, applied by TCRdb to the reads, yields one record per CDR3 protein. The sample gives about 170,000 distinct CDR3 sequences, more than 45% of which show up once; roughly 1.1% is in the top ten. Individuals selected for sequencing had exhibited CD8+CD57+ cell expansion on flow cytometry. Material for sequencing was sorted CD4+, CD8+, or CD8+CD57+ T cells (not recorded which) from PBMCs. The receptors were gathered from a human donor with aplastic anemia.

The sample holds many counts of this clonotype. The chain carries TRBV12-3 or TRBV12-4 and TRBJ2-1; tentatively, D is TRBD1 (5 bases). With 8 bases removed from V and 14 bases from J, the gap between germline ends came to 22 bases. The CDR3 is 13 amino acids. The CDR3 DNA reads as TGTGCCAGCTCCCTGGGCCCCAGGGTGAGTAAGTTCTTC. Translating it yields CASSLGPRVSKFF.

This clonotype has a count of ten or more. The chain recombines TRBV20-1 with TRBJ1-2; 7 positions match TRBD1. This CDR3 has 13 residues. The germline gives CDR1 DFQATT, CDR2 SNEGSKA (reference sequence). Trimming took 5 bases from V and 2 from J; bases not matched to a gene: 5. In DNA, the CDR3 is TGCAGTGCTGGGACAGATTTCAACTATGGCTACACCTTC. Its protein product is CSAGTDFNYGYTF.

This clonotype showed up just a few times. This chain links TRBV10-3 with TRBJ2-5; a weak D match, TRBD2 (5 bases). Germline values: CDR1 ENHRY, CDR2 SYGVKD. Trimming took 2 bases from V and 2 from J, leaving 9 bases between them. This CDR3 has 14 amino acids. The CDR3 region has the DNA TGTGCCATCAGTGAGGAGGGTCGGCAAGAGACCCAGTACTTC. This encodes CAISEEGRQETQYF.

The chain joins TRBV20-1 to TRBJ2-6, with TRBD1 as a possible D gene (6 bases). Germline lookup yields CDR1 DFQATT and CDR2 SNEGSKA (reference sequence). The CDR3 loop spans 15 amino acids. With 2 bases removed from V and 0 bases from J, the gap between germline ends came to 8 bases. CDR3 protein: CSARNRVSGANVLTF. CDR3 nucleotides: TGCAGTGCTAGAAACAGGGTCTCTGGGGCCAACGTCCTGACTTTC.

Of note for this clonotype: This could be a read error, since a much larger clone is one nucleotide away. This sequence joins TRBV5-4 and TRBJ2-7; possibly TRBD2 for D (5 bases). Germline V gene data show CDR1 as SGHNT and CDR2 as YYREEE (reference sequence). This CDR3 has 14 residues. CDR3 in DNA: TGTGCCGGCAGCTTTCCCGGGATCACCTACGAGCAGTACTTC. Translating gives CAGSFPGITYEQYF.

The chain is built from TRBV10-3 and TRBJ2-5; 9 nucleotides agree with TRBD1. With 5 bases clipped from V and 5 bases from J, the junction kept 9 bases outside the gene matches. The germline V gene has CDR1 ENHRY and CDR2 SYGVKD. The CDR3 is 15 amino acids. The CDR3 spells CAISRAGQGVETQYF. The CDR3 nucleotides are TGTGCCATCAGTCGGGCGGGACAGGGTGTGGAGACCCAGTACTTC.

At least ten counts were recorded for this clonotype. The gene calls are TRBV5-1 and TRBJ2-7; 10 positions match TRBD1. There are 13 residues in the CDR3. V was pared by 4 bases and J by 7 bases, with 5 bases of the junction left unmatched. Germline values: CDR1 SGHRS, CDR2 YFSETQ. CDR3: CASSPGGQGEQYF. In nucleotides, the CDR3 is TGCGCCAGCAGCCCGGGGGGACAGGGGGAGCAGTACTTC.

The chain recombines TRBV15 with TRBJ2-1; weak D call: TRBD2 (6 bases). Germline V gives CDR1 LNHNV, CDR2 YYDKDF (reference sequence). The CDR3 sequence is 17 residues long. V lost 0 bases to trimming and J lost 2 bases, with 14 bases between them. CDR3 amino acids: CATSRESSGHAYNEQFF. DNA of the CDR3: TGTGCCACCAGCAGAGAGAGTAGCGGACATGCCTACAATGAGCAGTTCTTC.

Turning to this clonotype: Possible read error: a much larger clone is one base away. V is TRBV12-3 or TRBV12-4 and J is TRBJ1-1; no firm D call. This CDR3 has 16 residues. V shed 6 bases and J shed 0 bases, with 17 bases lying between them. In nucleotides, the CDR3 is TGTGCCAGCAGCCCAAACCCAATGGCAGTGAACACTGAAGCTTTCTTT. This encodes CASSPNPMAVNTEAFF.

This clonotype was counted between two and nine times. A much larger clone differs from this one at a single base, so this may be a read error. The CDR3 end shows no conserved phenylalanine or tryptophan, and so a read error is likely. The CDR3 here is CASRPTFRQGEDNEQFL. The DNA of the CDR3 is TGTGCCAGCAGACCAACCTTCAGACAGGGGGAAGACAATGAGCAGTTCCTC. The chain carries TRBV11-1 and TRBJ2-1, with TRBD1 matching over 9 bases. Trimming at V came to 6 bases and at J to 5 bases, leaving 14 bases not matched to a gene. The CDR3 runs to 17 residues. Per germline, CDR1 SGHAT and CDR2 FQDESV (reference sequence).

With respect to this clonotype: Germline and junction disagree at one end, which may indicate a read error. The rearrangement joins TRBV24-1 to TRBJ2-7, with D perhaps matching TRBD2 (5 bases). The CDR3 is 15 residues long. Germline-derived CDR1 and CDR2 are KGHDR and SFDVKD. CDR3 DNA sequence: TGTGCCAGCAGTGATTTGGGAGCTTCAACCTACGAGCAGTACTTC. The encoded protein is CASSDLGASTYEQYF.

The chain couples TRBV12-3 or TRBV12-4 to TRBJ1-5; D gene unclear. The V end was cut by 1 base, the J end by 3 bases, with 10 bases between. This CDR3 is built from 15 residues. CDR3 coding DNA: TGTGCCAGCAGTTTAGATATTCGGTTCAATCAGCCCCAGCATTTT. Translation gives CASSLDIRFNQPQHF.

The genes are TRBV2 and TRBJ2-7; D uncertain. The germline CDR1 and CDR2 sequences are SNHLY and FYNNEI. There are 13 residues in the CDR3. V was clipped by 7 bases and J by 2 bases, with 12 bases between them. The DNA of the CDR3 is TGTGCCAGCACGGGTTTGGCCACCTACGAGCAGTACTTC. It translates to CASTGLATYEQYF.

This clonotype showed up just a few times. This chain links TRBV6-4 with TRBJ1-1, with D hard to call. From germline, CDR1 is MRHNA and CDR2 SNTAGT. The V end lost 2 bases, the J end lost 4 bases, and 8 bases lay between the germline ends. This CDR3 region has 13 residues. The CDR3 here is CASSDRVGTEAFF. DNA for the CDR3: TGTGCCAGCAGTGACAGGGTGGGCACTGAAGCTTTCTTT.

This clonotype was observed a handful of times. The chain links TRBV6-1 to TRBJ2-2, with 8 positions matching TRBD1. From germline, CDR1 is MNHNS and CDR2 SASEGT. Trimming took 8 bases from V and 5 from J; bases not matched to a gene: 7. The CDR3 spans 14 residues. The chain's CDR3 is CASVDRALTGELFF. The CDR3 bases are TGTGCCAGCGTGGACAGGGCCCTGACCGGGGAGCTGTTTTTT.

This rearrangement joins TRBV20-1 to TRBJ2-7; tentatively, D is TRBD1 or TRBD2 (5 bases each). The CDR3 has 15 residues. The V gene's germline CDR1 is DFQATT and CDR2 SNEGSKA (reference sequence). V was pared by 2 bases and J by 0 bases, with 14 bases between. The CDR3 sequence: CSARTPGRSSYEQYF. The CDR3 DNA reads as TGCAGTGCTAGAACACCGGGACGGAGCTCCTACGAGCAGTACTTC.

V and J are TRBV27 and TRBJ2-5, with D tentatively TRBD1 or TRBD2 (6 bases each). This CDR3 spans 17 amino acids. The germline V gene encodes CDR1 MNHEY and CDR2 SMNVEV (reference sequence). V gave up 6 bases and J gave up 2 bases, with 22 bases separating them. The CDR3 sequence: CASSTGAAGVLQETQYF. CDR3 DNA sequence: TGTGCCAGCAGCACGGGGGCTGCTGGGGTTTTACAAGAGACCCAGTACTTC.

Regarding this clonotype: A read error may be the cause here, since a much bigger clone is one base away. The CDR3: CASRSQTYEQYF. The CDR3 DNA reads as TGTGCCAGCAGGTCCCAAACCTACGAGCAGTACTTC. The rearrangement uses TRBV6-1 and TRBJ2-7; D is undetermined. The V gene lost 6 bases and the J gene lost 2 bases, with 8 bases spanning the gap. The CDR3 has 12 residues. From germline, CDR1 is MNHNS and CDR2 SASEGT.

The chain couples TRBV11-2 to TRBJ2-1, with a weak D call TRBD1 (6 bases). Germline lookup yields CDR1 SGHAT and CDR2 FQNNGV. Trimming took off 3 bases at V and 4 bases at J, with 22 bases between the two ends. The CDR3 length is 18 residues. In DNA form, the CDR3 reads TGTGCCAGCAGCTTCGGCAGGGGTCGTGGGGGTAATTACAATGAGCAGTTCTTC. It specifies CASSFGRGRGGNYNEQFF.

The CDR3 sequence: CASSIKGLASGELFF. Written as DNA, the CDR3 is TGTGCCAGTAGTATAAAAGGACTAGCCTCCGGGGAGCTGTTTTTT. The chain links TRBV19 to TRBJ2-2, with 8 bases matching TRBD2. The CDR3 sequence is 15 residues long. CDR1 is LNHDA and CDR2 is SQIVND in the germline V gene (reference sequence). Trimming cost V 2 bases and J 6 bases; bases outside gene matches: 5.

The J gene is TRBJ1-4, the V gene TRBV29-1; D gene unclear. This CDR3 region has 13 residues. The germline V and J ends were trimmed by 0 bases and 5 bases, with 7 bases remaining between them. Germline CDR1 and CDR2: SQVTM and ANQGSEA. CDR3 loop: CSVEDLRNEKLFF. The CDR3 nucleotides read TGCAGCGTTGAAGATCTACGAAATGAAAAACTGTTTTTT.

The sample holds one count of this clonotype. V is TRBV2 and J is TRBJ1-1; 8 nucleotides line up with TRBD1. In germline, CDR1 is SNHLY, CDR2 FYNNEI. The CDR3 runs 14 residues. Trimming cost V 6 bases and J 6 bases; bases outside gene matches: 9. CDR3 coding DNA: TGTGCCAGCAGAAGGAGGACAGGGAGTTCTGAAGCTTTCTTT. Translation gives CASRRRTGSSEAFF.

V gene TRBV10-3 combines with J gene TRBJ2-5, with TRBD2 identical over 10 bases. CDR3 length: 17 amino acids. V shed 10 bases, J shed 4 bases, and the junction held 18 bases outside the gene matches. Germline CDR1 reads ENHRY; CDR2 reads SYGVKD. The CDR3 loop is CASSPAPTAGGRETQYF. The CDR3 DNA follows: TGTGCCAGCAGCCCCGCCCCTACAGCGGGAGGGCGAGAGACCCAGTACTTC.

There are many counts of this clonotype. The V and J genes are TRBV25-1 and TRBJ1-2, with 8 bases identical to TRBD1. Germline assignment: CDR1 MGHDK and CDR2 SYGVNS. Trimming removed 4 bases from V and 0 bases from J; junction bases left unmatched: 4. This CDR3 is 15 amino acids long. The CDR3 nucleotides read TGTGCCAGCAGTGCCCTACAGGGGGCTAACTATGGCTACACCTTC. Translated, it gives CASSALQGANYGYTF.

The chain has TRBV4-1 and TRBJ2-2; 7 bases map to TRBD1. The junction had 9 bases not matched to a gene; V was cut back by 3 bases and J by 2 bases. Germline V gene data show CDR1 as MGHRA and CDR2 as YSYEKL. This CDR3 region has 17 residues. CDR3 bases: TGCGCCAGCAGCCATCGAGAGACAGGGTTAAACACCGGGGAGCTGTTTTTT. This codes for CASSHRETGLNTGELFF.

This clonotype was picked up many times. The rearrangement joins TRBV7-2 to TRBJ2-1; D unclear. Germline CDR1 SGHTA, CDR2 FQGNSA. CDR3 size: 13 residues. Trimming cost V 5 bases and J 10 bases, with 15 bases left between them. The CDR3 sequence is CASSAKSAGEQFF. The CDR3 DNA sequence: TGTGCCAGCAGCGCCAAGAGTGCCGGGGAGCAGTTCTTC. The full variable domain, its missing parts supplied by reference TRBV7-2 and TRBJ2-1, is GAGVSQSPSNKVTEKGKDVELRCDPISGHTALYWYRQSLGQGLEFLIYFQGNSAPDKSGLPSDRFSAERTGGSVSTLTIQRTQQEDSAVYLCASSAKSAGEQFFGPGTRLTVL.

This clonotype came up many times. The V gene is TRBV5-5, the J gene TRBJ1-4; D is possibly TRBD1 (6 bases). Trimming stripped 7 bases from V and 7 bases from J, with 14 bases between. CDR3 length: 13 residues. CDR1 and CDR2 (germline): SGHKS, YYEKEE (reference sequence). In nucleotides, the CDR3 is TGTGCCAGCCAGCTGGGACACGGTGAAAAACTGTTTTTT. Its translation: CASQLGHGEKLFF.

In the case of this clonotype: A much larger clone differs from this one at a single base, so this may be a read error. The chain combines TRBV7-2 with TRBJ2-2, with D possibly TRBD2 on 6 matching bases. CDR3 length: 15 amino acids. Deletions cut 5 bases from V and 0 bases from J, with 10 bases between. Germline V gene sequence: CDR1 SGHTA, CDR2 FQGNSA. CDR3 residues: CTSSRRDTNTGELFF. CDR3 DNA sequence: TGTACCAGCAGCCGGCGGGATACGAACACCGGGGAGCTGTTTTTT.

V is TRBV2 and J is TRBJ1-2, with TRBD1 as a possible D gene (5 bases). Germline V lookup: CDR1 SNHLY, CDR2 FYNNEI. The CDR3 runs 13 residues. V lost 7 bases and J lost 5, with 14 bases in between. CDR3 in amino acids: CASTGTDPYGYTF. In DNA, the CDR3 is TGTGCCAGCACTGGGACCGACCCGTATGGCTACACCTTC.

The V gene is TRBV20-1, the J gene TRBJ2-3, with 8 bases that match TRBD1. This CDR3 is 15 amino acids long. CDR1 and CDR2 (germline): DFQATT, SNEGSKA (reference sequence). Germline trimming cut 4 bases from V and 0 bases from J; bases unmatched to any gene: 6. CDR3 sequence (DNA): TGCAGTGCTAACCGCCGACAGGGGAGCACAGATACGCAGTATTTT. Translated: CSANRRQGSTDTQYF.